This TCR beta chain comes out of a study of tumor-infiltrating lymphocytes in localized non-small cell lung cancer. Study results and limitations: Different pieces of the same tissue were used for each assay.

The length of the CDR3 is 13 residues. V was clipped by 0 bases and J by 5 bases, with 7 bases between them. Germline V gives CDR1 GTSNPN, CDR2 SVGIG (reference sequence). Here immunoSEQ multiplex PCR was the method, and the copy in TCRdb shows in-frame clones only, minus some. The data hold 5,800 or so clones, with approximately 72% observed a single time. Of note for this clone: What it recognizes is unknown.

This chain uses TRBV30 with TRBJ2-2; D is uncertain. The sequence was collected from a human donor with non-small cell lung cancer. Sequencing was done on a sample of uninvolved lung tissue not adjacent to the tumor. The CDR3 is CAWSVVGTGELFF. As DNA, the CDR3 is TGTGCCTGGAGTGTAGTAGGGACCGGGGAGCTGTTTTTT.